The entry below gives a single T cell receptor beta chain sequence along with its context. This record comes from a study of PD-L1 blockade in urothelial cancer. Study-wide background: At some point between 2014 and 2016 therapy began: atezolizumab 1,200 mg intravenously every 3 weeks.

Germline V gene data show CDR1 as SGHRS and CDR2 as YFSETQ. The CDR3 length is 12 residues. V shed 4 bases and J shed 6 bases, with 9 bases lying between them. The method was immunoSEQ multiplex PCR; TCRdb's version includes in-frame clones alone and lacks a portion of them. The sample has 55,000 to 80,000 clones, approximately 80% seen once. Noted time point: pretreatment peripheral blood. The cohort comprised individuals with locally advanced or metastatic urothelial carcinoma. The chain links TRBV5-1 to TRBJ2-3; D is unclear. The material sequenced was PBMCs, taken around atezolizumab (anti-PD-L1) treatment. The sequence derives from a man aged 70 or older with urothelial cancer. DNA for the CDR3: TGCGCCAGCAGCCTGAGGTCTGATACGCAGTATTTT. Encoded protein: CASSLRSDTQYF.